This entry lists 18 T cell receptor beta chains sequenced from one sample in a study of tumor-infiltrating lymphocytes in localized non-small cell lung cancer. Data came from immunoSEQ multiplex PCR; TCRdb stores just in-frame clones and leaves some out. This sample has around 6,700 clones, with 74% found just once. The sequenced sample consisted of uninvolved lung tissue not adjacent to the tumor. The receptor source for this set is a human donor with non-small cell lung cancer.

The V call is TRBV6-1, the J call TRBJ1-2; D gene ambiguous. CDR3 length: 11 residues. Trimming cost V 4 bases and J 8 bases, with 8 bases left between them. The germline V gene encodes CDR1 MNHNS and CDR2 SASEGT. CDR3 nucleotide sequence: TGTGCCAGCAGTGCTTCATGGGGCTACACCTTC. The encoded protein is CASSASWGYTF.

This sequence joins TRBV5-6 and TRBJ2-5; D not certain. The germline V gene encodes CDR1 SGHDT and CDR2 YYEEEE. V dropped 4 bases and J dropped 4 bases, with 26 bases sitting between them. CDR3 length: 18 residues. CDR3 in amino acids: CASSRIGLTPARVETQYF. The CDR3, as DNA: TGTGCCAGCAGCCGAATCGGGTTGACTCCGGCGAGAGTAGAGACCCAGTACTTC.

This chain links TRBV5-1 with TRBJ2-2, with D hard to call. Between the trimmed V and J ends, which lost 0 bases and 4 bases, there was a span of 13 bases. The length of the CDR3 is 16 residues. From germline, CDR1 is SGHRS and CDR2 YFSETQ. The CDR3 DNA sequence: TGCGCCAGCAGCTTGGCGGCCGATAGTTTCACCGGGGAGCTGTTTTTT. Protein: CASSLAADSFTGELFF.

This clone was seen a few times. Here the CDR3 DNA reads TGTGCCAGCAGCACCTTGACAGGTTACGAACCTGGAGCTTTCTTT. As protein: CASSTLTGYEPGAFF. The chain carries TRBV2 and TRBJ1-1, with a possible D match to TRBD1 (6 bases). The CDR3 runs 15 residues. CDR1 is SNHLY and CDR2 is FYNNEI in the germline V gene. V lost 6 bases to trimming and J lost 10 bases, with 24 bases between them.

The CDR3 DNA sequence: TGCAGCGTTGGGGGACAGGTCGGGTCCGAGCAGTACTTC. The encoded protein is CSVGGQVGSEQYF. The chain joins TRBV29-1 to TRBJ2-7; 8 bases are shared with TRBD1. The CDR3 is 13 residues long. J gave up 6 bases and V 4 bases, and 8 bases lay outside the gene matches. CDR1 is SQVTM, CDR2 ANQGSEA, per germline.

CDR3 coding DNA: TGCGCCAGCAGTGACCTCAGTAACCACGAGCAGTACTTC. Amino acids: CASSDLSNHEQYF. V and J are TRBV10-1 and TRBJ2-7; no clear D gene. This CDR3 spans 13 amino acids. Trimming cost V 3 bases and J 5 bases, with 11 bases left between them. The germline V gene has CDR1 WNHNN and CDR2 SYGVQD (reference sequence).

The J gene is TRBJ2-7, the V gene TRBV4-1; TRBD1 agrees at 7 bases. This CDR3 spans 14 amino acids. Trimming at V came to 4 bases and at J to 5 bases, leaving 8 bases not matched to a gene. Germline CDR1 MGHRA, CDR2 YSYEKL. CDR3 residues: CASSRSTGPDEQYF. The CDR3 DNA is TGCGCCAGCAGCCGTTCGACAGGGCCCGACGAGCAGTACTTC.

The chain has TRBV28 and TRBJ1-2; the D gene is possibly TRBD1 (5 bases). CDR1 MDHEN and CDR2 SYDVKM come from the germline V gene. The CDR3 extends over 12 amino acids. V was trimmed by 4 bases and J by 2 bases, leaving 5 bases between them. In nucleotides, the CDR3 is TGTGCCAGCAGTTGGGGCAACTATGGCTACACCTTC. Translated: CASSWGNYGYTF.

The chain links TRBV30 to TRBJ2-2, with D uncertain. CDR1 and CDR2 from the germline V gene are GTSNPN and SVGIG (reference sequence). CDR3 length: 11 amino acids. Between the trimmed V and J ends, which lost 4 bases and 7 bases, there was a span of 7 bases. CDR3 nucleotides: TGTGCCTGGAATAGGCGCGGGGAGCTGTTTTTT. It specifies CAWNRRGELFF.

The chain carries TRBV9 and TRBJ2-7; D is unclear. The CDR3 runs 14 residues. V lost 0 bases to trimming and J lost 0 bases, with 7 bases between them. CDR1 and CDR2 from the germline V gene are SGDLS and YYNGEE. The CDR3, as DNA: TGTGCCAGCAGCGTAGGGGTCTACTCCTACGAGCAGTACTTC. Translating it yields CASSVGVYSYEQYF.

This chain links TRBV28 with TRBJ1-5; 9 positions match TRBD1. Per germline, CDR1 MDHEN and CDR2 SYDVKM. The V and J ends lost 10 bases and 5 bases, in that order; junction bases with no gene match: 9. The length of the CDR3 is 14 residues. The CDR3 protein is CATKDGTGHQPQHF. The CDR3 coding sequence is TGTGCCACCAAAGACGGGACAGGGCATCAGCCCCAGCATTTT.

V is TRBV5-4 and J is TRBJ1-1, with a possible D match to TRBD1 (5 bases). This CDR3 spans 16 amino acids. The germline gives CDR1 SGHNT, CDR2 YYREEE (reference sequence). V was cut by 0 bases and J by 1 base, with 13 bases left in between. CDR3 loop: CASSLAGRGSNTEAFF. CDR3 DNA: TGTGCCAGCAGCTTGGCAGGGCGGGGATCGAACACTGAAGCTTTCTTT.

The chain combines TRBV28 with TRBJ1-2; D unresolved. V shed 4 bases and J shed 4 bases, with 4 bases lying between them. Germline CDR1 and CDR2: MDHEN and SYDVKM. This CDR3 comprises 11 residues. In DNA, the CDR3 is TGTGCCAGCAGTTGGGTCTATGGCTACACCTTC. It encodes CASSWVYGYTF.

This clone is labeled large. The chain employs TRBV6-1 and TRBJ1-4; a possible D gene is TRBD1 (6 bases). This CDR3 is 14 amino acids long. The germline V gene encodes CDR1 MNHNS and CDR2 SASEGT. The germline V and J ends were trimmed by 8 bases and 0 bases, with 10 bases remaining between them. The CDR3, as DNA: TGTGCCAGCTCTAGACAGGCAACTAATGAAAAACTGTTTTTT. It encodes CASSRQATNEKLFF.

V and J are TRBV27 and TRBJ1-5; the D gene is possibly TRBD1 (6 bases). The CDR3 has 17 residues. The ends were cut back, 4 bases at V and 4 bases at J, with 20 bases in the middle. Germline CDR1 is MNHEY and CDR2 is SMNVEV (reference sequence). The CDR3 coding sequence is TGTGCCAGCAGTTCTGACCGGGACACCAGGGAGAATCAGCCCCAGCATTTT. Its translation: CASSSDRDTRENQPQHF.

The V and J genes are TRBV6-6 and TRBJ2-5; 10 bases are shared with TRBD1. Germline V gene data show CDR1 as MNHNY and CDR2 as SVGAGI (reference sequence). The CDR3 runs 14 residues. Germline trimming cut 6 bases from V and 4 bases from J; bases unmatched to any gene: 5. For the CDR3, the DNA is TGTGCCAGCAGCCGACAGGGGGCCAGAGAGACCCAGTACTTC. The encoded protein is CASSRQGARETQYF.

This chain joins TRBV11-3 and TRBJ2-7; possibly TRBD1 for D (6 bases). The V end lost 4 bases, the J end lost 0 bases, and 19 bases lay between the germline ends. The CDR3 consists of 17 residues. Germline V CDR1 and CDR2: SGHNT, YENEEA. The CDR3 DNA sequence: TGTGCCAGCAGCTCTAGTCCAATCGACAGGTCCTCCTACGAGCAGTACTTC. Protein sequence: CASSSSPIDRSSYEQYF.

This rearrangement joins TRBV5-6 to TRBJ1-1; maybe TRBD1 (5 bases). The CDR3 is made up of 14 amino acids. Deletions cut 9 bases from V and 3 bases from J, with 18 bases between. Looked up from germline, CDR1 is SGHDT and CDR2 is YYEEEE. Here the CDR3 reads CATHAWGLHTEAFF. The DNA of the CDR3 is TGTGCCACCCATGCGTGGGGGTTGCACACTGAAGCTTTCTTT.